This T cell receptor (beta chain) comes out of a study of blood T cell repertoires in COVID-19. Study-level information: Collection of acute and convalescent COVID-19 samples took place in the United States, Italy and Spain.

CDR3 size: 16 residues. The V segment lost 4 bases and the J segment 4 bases; nucleotides outside the gene matches: 9. Looked up from germline, CDR1 is SGHTA and CDR2 is FQGNSA. Only in-frame clones appear in the TCRdb table, and some are missing; sequencing was by immunoSEQ multiplex PCR. This sample has 85,000 to 95,000 clones, with 72% found just once. Sequencing was performed on peripheral blood. This receptor was identified in a woman older than 75 with acute or convalescent COVID-19. The chain employs TRBV7-2 and TRBJ1-2; TRBD1 matches 10 bases. The CDR3 loop reads CASSSRQGAHIYGYTF. The CDR3 bases are TGTGCCAGCAGCTCACGACAGGGGGCTCATATCTATGGCTACACCTTC.